The next 26 T cell receptor beta chains were all read from a single sample in a study of T cells in Graves' hyperthyroidism and ophthalmopathy (dated by TCRdb to about 2019). Library method: multiplex PCR. TCRdb shows the sequencer as Illumina HiSeq 2000. TCR beta CDR3 regions were amplified from RNA transcripts. The TCR CDR3 was subjected to a first round of RT-PCR using the HTBI primer set and the Qiagen OneStep RT-PCR kit. TCRdb reprocessing: public reads trimmed at Q25 with fastp, clones called with MiXCR, in-frame beta chains kept. Each CDR3 protein gets just one entry, which takes the most common genes and DNA from the rows behind it. The sample table contains about 530,000 distinct CDR3 sequences; only one count was recorded for more than 15% of them. The ten top clones hold about 16% of the sample. The sample consisted of blood. These receptors were collected from a woman between 18 and 29 years old with Graves' ophthalmopathy.

This clonotype was seen repeatedly, ten times or more. The gene calls are TRBV28 and TRBJ1-5; D is unclear. The V gene lost 5 bases and the J gene lost 1 base, with 12 bases spanning the gap. Per the germline V gene, CDR1 is MDHEN and CDR2 is SYDVKM. CDR3 size: 15 residues. CDR3 sequence reads: CASSRPRKSNQPQHF. The CDR3 DNA reads as TGTGCCAGCAGTCGCCCCCGGAAAAGCAATCAGCCCCAGCATTTT.

This clonotype was detected a few times. The V gene is TRBV28, the J gene TRBJ2-1; the D gene is possibly TRBD1 (5 bases). Trimming shortened V by 2 bases and J by 5 bases, and 16 bases separated the two germline ends. CDR3 size: 16 residues. Germline CDR1 is MDHEN and CDR2 is SYDVKM. CDR3 protein: CASSLLKGALNNEQFF. DNA of the CDR3: TGTGCCAGCAGTTTACTGAAAGGGGCCCTTAACAATGAGCAGTTCTTC.

This clonotype was counted ten times or more. The rearrangement uses TRBV6-1 and TRBJ2-2, with 8 bases matching TRBD1. CDR3 length: 16 residues. Per the germline V gene, CDR1 is MNHNS and CDR2 is SASEGT. The V gene end was trimmed by 3 bases and the J gene end by 5 bases; junction bases not matched to a gene: 8. This CDR3 is CASSDGPGGWTGELFF. The CDR3 region has the DNA TGTGCCAGCAGTGATGGCCCAGGGGGCTGGACCGGGGAGCTGTTTTTT.

This clonotype was counted only a few times. V usage is TRBV5-6 and J usage is TRBJ2-1; 10 bases map to TRBD2. Germline CDR1 and CDR2: SGHDT and YYEEEE. V lost 6 bases to trimming and J lost 2 bases; unmatched junction nucleotides: 11. This CDR3 comprises 17 residues. CDR3 sequence (DNA): TGTGCCAGCATATGGCTAGCGGGAGAATCGGCCTACAATGAGCAGTTCTTC. Its protein is CASIWLAGESAYNEQFF.

The chain couples TRBV6-2 or TRBV6-3 to TRBJ2-1; D gene ambiguous. The CDR3 is 13 amino acids. Germline V gene sequence: CDR1 MNHEY, CDR2 SVGEGT. V lost 1 base and J 9 bases, leaving 10 bases between the germline ends. In DNA, the CDR3 is TGTGCCAGCAGTTACTGGGGTGATGTTGAGCAGTTCTTC. Translated, it gives CASSYWGDVEQFF.

At least ten counts were recorded for this clonotype. The genes are TRBV5-1 and TRBJ1-1; possible D gene TRBD1, 5 bases. The ends were cut back, 3 bases at V and 3 bases at J, with 12 bases in the middle. Germline CDR1 reads SGHRS; CDR2 reads YFSETQ. This CDR3 has 14 amino acids. DNA for the CDR3: TGCGCCAGCAGCTGGAGACAGTTGGACACTGAAGCTTTCTTT. Translating gives CASSWRQLDTEAFF.

CDR3 DNA sequence: TGTGCCAGCAGACCTTACCGACGGACGGCCACTGAAGCTTTCTTT. Its translation: CASRPYRRTATEAFF. V and J are TRBV6-1 and TRBJ1-1; no definite D call. CDR1 is MNHNS, CDR2 SASEGT, per germline. Trimming took off 6 bases at V and 4 bases at J, with 18 bases between the two ends. The CDR3 has 15 amino acids.

The sample holds a few counts of this clonotype. The chain joins TRBV6-5 to TRBJ1-2; perhaps TRBD1 as D (6 bases). V lost 0 bases and J lost 6, with 11 bases in between. Germline V gene data show CDR1 as MNHEY and CDR2 as SVGAGI. The CDR3 covers 14 residues. CDR3 sequence: CASSYSAGVNGYTF. The DNA of the CDR3 is TGTGCCAGCAGTTACTCGGCAGGGGTGAATGGCTACACCTTC.

This clonotype was seen repeatedly, ten times or more. The chain combines TRBV28 with TRBJ2-3; possible D gene TRBD1, 5 bases. Trimming pared 2 bases from V and 3 bases from J, leaving 9 bases between. Germline CDR1 and CDR2: MDHEN and SYDVKM. There are 14 residues in the CDR3. The chain's CDR3 is CASSLRTFTDTQYF. As DNA, the CDR3 is TGTGCCAGCAGTTTACGGACATTTACAGATACGCAGTATTTT.

This chain joins TRBV2 and TRBJ2-2; maybe TRBD1 (7 bases). V was clipped by 8 bases and J by 5 bases, with 15 bases between them. CDR3 size: 14 residues. Looked up from germline, CDR1 is SNHLY and CDR2 is FYNNEI. The CDR3 protein is CASLRAGGTGELFF. The CDR3, as DNA: TGTGCCAGCCTCCGAGCAGGGGGGACCGGGGAGCTGTTTTTT.

In this sample, this clonotype turned up many times. The chain carries TRBV13 and TRBJ2-3; the D gene is possibly TRBD1 (6 bases). There are 15 residues in the CDR3. Germline CDR1 and CDR2: PRHDT and FYEKMQ (reference sequence). Trimming removed 4 bases at V and 7 bases at J, with 18 bases between. The CDR3 DNA sequence: TGTGCCAGCAGCTCAAATATCCTACAGGGAAATACGCAGTATTTT. Protein sequence: CASSSNILQGNTQYF. Full variable domain (rest looked up from reference TRBV13 and TRBJ2-3): AAGVIQSPRHLIKEKRETATLKCYPIPRHDTVYWYQQGPGQDPQFLISFYEKMQSDKGSIPDRFSAQQFSDYHSELNMSSLELGDSALYFCASSSNILQGNTQYFGPGTRLTVL.

This clonotype was detected only a few times. J is TRBJ2-3 and V is TRBV10-3; perhaps TRBD2 as D (6 bases). CDR1 and CDR2 from the germline V gene are ENHRY and SYGVKD. The CDR3 has 13 residues. V was pared by 4 bases and J by 6 bases, with 11 bases between. The CDR3 coding sequence is TGTGCCATCAGTGGGCCGGAGGGGGATACGCAGTATTTT. It translates to CAISGPEGDTQYF.

There are many counts of this clonotype. The chain joins TRBV2 to TRBJ1-2; no clear D. The CDR3 runs 13 residues. Germline V gene lookup returns CDR1 SNHLY and CDR2 FYNNEI. The CDR3, as DNA: TGTTATCGATCATTGACCTCTAACTATGGCTACACCTTC. Translation: CYRSLTSNYGYTF. The full variable domain, in which reference TRBV2 and TRBJ1-2 provide the parts outside the CDR3, is EPEVTQTPSHQVTQMGQEVILRCVPISNHLYFYWYRQILGQKVEFLVSFYNNEISEKSEIFDDQFSVERPDGSNFTLKIRSTKLEDSAMYFCYRSLTSNYGYTFGSGTRLTVV.

This clonotype was seen repeatedly, ten times or more. The chain employs TRBV30 and TRBJ1-1; possible D gene TRBD1, 6 bases. The CDR3 contains 13 residues. Germline V gene lookup returns CDR1 GTSNPN and CDR2 SVGIG (reference sequence). V was shortened by 1 base and J by 0 bases, with 6 bases between the two germline ends. CDR3 nucleotide sequence: TGTGCCTGGAGTGGGGACATGAACACTGAAGCTTTCTTT. Protein: CAWSGDMNTEAFF.

The gene calls are TRBV6-5 and TRBJ2-1, with D perhaps TRBD2 (5 bases). This CDR3 region has 14 residues. Trimming took 0 bases from V and 9 from J, leaving 12 bases between them. Germline V gene lookup returns CDR1 MNHEY and CDR2 SVGAGI. The CDR3 DNA is TGTGCCAGCAGTTACTCGATCGATCGGGGTGAGCAGTTCTTC. As protein: CASSYSIDRGEQFF.

With regard to this clonotype: This may be a read error, as it is one base from a much larger clone. The chain links TRBV28 to TRBJ1-1, with unresolved D. CDR3 length equals 13 residues. The germline V gene has CDR1 MDHEN and CDR2 SYDVKM. V lost 6 bases and J lost 4, with 12 bases in between. CDR3 amino acids: CASSHPLSTEAFF. The CDR3 nucleotides are TGTGCCAGCAGCCACCCCTTGAGCACTGAAGCTTTCTTT. The whole variable domain, filled in from reference TRBV28 and TRBJ1-1, reads DVKVTQSSRYLVKRTGEKVFLECVQDMDHENMFWYRQDPGLGLRLIYFSYDVKMKEKGDIPEGYSVSREKKERFSLILESASTNQTSMYLCASSHPLSTEAFFGQGTRLTVV.

This clonotype was picked up many times. The chain employs TRBV7-6 and TRBJ2-1; D is uncertain. Per the germline V gene, CDR1 is SGHVS and CDR2 is FNYEAQ. The V end was cut by 0 bases, the J end by 10 bases, with 13 bases between. The CDR3 runs 14 residues. CDR3 coding DNA: TGTGCCAGCAGCTTAGCTGAGAAAGTGTCGGAGCAGTTCTTC. Its protein is CASSLAEKVSEQFF.

In its sample, this clonotype was seen a few times. V gene TRBV13 combines with J gene TRBJ2-5; TRBD1 aligns across 7 bases. Germline CDR1 PRHDT, CDR2 FYEKMQ (reference sequence). The V segment lost 3 bases and the J segment 0 bases; nucleotides outside the gene matches: 1. The CDR3 has 14 residues. CDR3 nucleotides: TGTGCCAGCAGCTTGACAGGGTACCAAGAGACCCAGTACTTC. Translation: CASSLTGYQETQYF. Looking up the rest from reference TRBV13 and TRBJ2-5 gives the full variable domain: AAGVIQSPRHLIKEKRETATLKCYPIPRHDTVYWYQQGPGQDPQFLISFYEKMQSDKGSIPDRFSAQQFSDYHSELNMSSLELGDSALYFCASSLTGYQETQYFGPGTRLLVL.

The chain recombines TRBV28 with TRBJ1-5; D ambiguous. The V gene's germline CDR1 is MDHEN and CDR2 SYDVKM. V was pared by 2 bases and J by 1 base, with 6 bases between. The CDR3 has 14 residues. CDR3 sequence: CASSLRWSNQPQHF. Written as DNA, the CDR3 is TGTGCCAGCAGTTTACGGTGGAGCAATCAGCCCCAGCATTTT.

The DNA of the CDR3 is TGTGCCAGCAGTTACAAAGGGGGCACTGAAGCTTTCTTT. Translated, it gives CASSYKGGTEAFF. The J gene is TRBJ1-1, the V gene TRBV6-5; TRBD1 is a possible D gene (6 bases). The germline CDR1 and CDR2 sequences are MNHEY and SVGAGI. V dropped 2 bases and J dropped 4 bases, with 8 bases sitting between them. This CDR3 is built from 13 residues.

The chain is built from TRBV19 and TRBJ2-7, with 7 bases that match TRBD1. Per the germline V gene, CDR1 is LNHDA and CDR2 is SQIVND (reference sequence). The CDR3 has 14 residues. V shed 5 bases and J 2 bases; nucleotides not matched to a gene: 6. CDR3 amino acids: CASSPGTAAYEQYF. The CDR3 DNA reads TGTGCCAGTAGTCCCGGGACAGCTGCCTACGAGCAGTACTTC. Supplemented by reference TRBV19 and TRBJ2-7, the full variable domain reads DGGITQSPKYLFRKEGQNVTLSCEQNLNHDAMYWYRQDPGQGLRLIYYSQIVNDFQKGDIAEGYSVSREKKESFPLTVTSAQKNPTAFYLCASSPGTAAYEQYFGPGTRLTVT.

This clonotype was seen repeatedly, ten times or more. The chain links TRBV27 to TRBJ1-2, with TRBD1 matching over 11 bases. The CDR3 loop spans 14 amino acids. The germline CDR1 and CDR2 sequences are MNHEY and SMNVEV (reference sequence). Germline trimming cut 4 bases from V and 4 bases from J; bases unmatched to any gene: 2. The CDR3 spells CASSWTGGLYGYTF. CDR3 DNA: TGTGCCAGCAGTTGGACAGGGGGCCTCTATGGCTACACCTTC.

The chain recombines TRBV29-1 with TRBJ1-5, with D unclear. Germline lookup yields CDR1 SQVTM and CDR2 ANQGSEA. Trimming pared 4 bases from V and 3 bases from J, leaving 13 bases between. The CDR3 consists of 14 residues. The CDR3 DNA reads as TGCAGCGTTGGATCGGGCGGCCTCAATCAGCCCCAGCATTTT. Its protein is CSVGSGGLNQPQHF.

This clonotype has a handful of counts. The rearrangement links TRBV5-6 to TRBJ2-7; the D is unclear. With 4 bases removed from V and 6 bases from J, the gap between germline ends came to 14 bases. Germline CDR1 reads SGHDT; CDR2 reads YYEEEE. CDR3 length: 13 residues. CDR3 amino acids: CASSRQIGFEQYF. CDR3 DNA sequence: TGTGCCAGCAGCAGACAAATTGGCTTCGAGCAGTACTTC. The whole variable domain, filled in from reference TRBV5-6 and TRBJ2-7, reads DAGVTQSPTHLIKTRGQQVTLRCSPKSGHDTVSWYQQALGQGPQFIFQYYEEEERQRGNFPDRFSGHQFPNYSSELNVNALLLGDSALYLCASSRQIGFEQYFGPGTRLTVT.

The J gene is TRBJ1-5, the V gene TRBV19; 9 nucleotides align to TRBD1. The CDR3 has 18 amino acids. Germline V CDR1 and CDR2: LNHDA, SQIVND (reference sequence). The trim removed 7 bases at V and 0 bases at J, leaving 13 bases unmatched. The CDR3 nucleotides read TGTGCCAGTACCCTCGTGGGACAGGGCTTTTATAGCAATCAGCCCCAGCATTTT. This gives the protein CASTLVGQGFYSNQPQHF.

This clonotype was picked up a small number of times. The chain carries TRBV25-1 and TRBJ2-3, with no clear D. V gave up 3 bases and J gave up 6 bases, with 10 bases separating them. Per the germline V gene, CDR1 is MGHDK and CDR2 is SYGVNS. CDR3 size: 13 residues. The CDR3 DNA is TGTGCCAGCAGTGACCCCGGACGGGATACGCAGTATTTT. Encoded protein: CASSDPGRDTQYF.